The rows below give T cell receptor beta chains drawn from one sample of a study of blood T cells in healthy people across ages. Via MiXCR, TCRdb re-called the 5' RACE reads, giving one row per CDR3 protein. Of more than 650,000 distinct CDR3 sequences listed, around a quarter are singletons. Separately, the same data were catalogued under a study of T cells of mothers and their children.

Material for sequencing was blood. These receptor sequences come from a boy aged 10-17 years in good health. Both conserved end residues are part of each CDR3. The D gene is left open where the match is weak. Expanded clones get a size class; other rows say once, few or many, or leave the size out.

V gene	clone size	D gene	J gene	CDR3 DNA	CDR3 protein
TRBV20-1	-	-	TRBJ1-1	TGCAGTGCTAGAAATGAAGCCTACGAAGCTTTCTTT	CSARNEAYEAFF
TRBV12-3/TRBV12-4	-	TRBD2	TRBJ2-7	TGTGCCAGCACTAAGGGAGGGTTGGGCTACGAGCAGTACTTC	CASTKGGLGYEQYF
TRBV2	-	-	TRBJ2-3	-	CASILDSGGTDTQYF
TRBV9	-	TRBD2	TRBJ2-4	TGTGCCAGCAGCGTAGGCGGGAGCCCGAAAAACATTCAGTACTTC	CASSVGGSPKNIQYF
TRBV29-1	-	TRBD1	TRBJ1-1	TGCAGCGTGCCCGGGACAGGGGTCACTGAAGCTTTCTTT	CSVPGTGVTEAFF
TRBV7-2	few	-	TRBJ2-5	TGTGCCAGCAGCTTAGCGAAGGGGGAGACCCAGTACTTC	CASSLAKGETQYF
TRBV3-1	-	-	TRBJ1-1	TGTGCCAGCAGCCTAACCCACGGGGACACTGAAGCTTTCTTT	CASSLTHGDTEAFF
TRBV20-1	-	-	TRBJ1-6	TGCAGTGCTAGCGGTTCCCCCTATAATTCACCCCTCCACTTT	CSASGSPYNSPLHF
TRBV5-5	-	-	TRBJ2-7	TGTGCCAGCAGCTTTCCCCGGGCCTTGGGGGAGCAGTACTTC	CASSFPRALGEQYF
TRBV6-1	-	-	TRBJ2-1	TGTGCCTGCAGTGAAGAGAAGGAGACTATCAATGAGCAGTTCTTC	CACSEEKETINEQFF
TRBV12-3/TRBV12-4	once	-	TRBJ2-6	TGTGCCAGCAGTTGGGGACGGCTTACCTCTGGGGCCAACGTCCTGACTTTC	CASSWGRLTSGANVLTF
TRBV12-3/TRBV12-4	-	-	TRBJ2-3	TGTGCCAGCAGTTTAGCGTCGGTGGGCACAGATACGCAGTATTTT	CASSLASVGTDTQYF
TRBV4-1	-	TRBD2	TRBJ2-2	TGCGCCAGCAGCCGGGGACTAGCGAGAGGCACCGGGGAGCTGTTTTTT	CASSRGLARGTGELFF
TRBV10-3	-	-	TRBJ2-1	TGTGCCATTGCCCTGAAGGATGAGCAGTTCTTC	CAIALKDEQFF
TRBV12-3/TRBV12-4	-	TRBD1	TRBJ1-2	TGTGCCAGCAGTACGACAGGGGCTGGCTACTATGGCTACACCTTC	CASSTTGAGYYGYTF
TRBV6-5	-	-	TRBJ1-1	TGTGCCAGCAGTTACTCGACGGCAAGGGGCGGGCGGACTGAAGCTTTCTTT	CASSYSTARGGRTEAFF
TRBV2	-	-	TRBJ2-7	TGTGCCAGCAGGCGGGAAAACTACGAGCAGTACTTC	CASRRENYEQYF
TRBV5-1	few	TRBD1	TRBJ2-1	TGCGCCAGCAGCTTGGAATGGGGGACAGGGCGGAATGAGCAGTTCTTC	CASSLEWGTGRNEQFF
TRBV5-1	-	-	TRBJ2-7	TGCGCCAACAGCTTGGAGGCAGGAACGACCTACGAGCAGTACTTC	CANSLEAGTTYEQYF
TRBV6-5	few	-	TRBJ1-5	TGTGCCACCCCCCCTGGCAGCAATCAGCCCCAGCATTTT	CATPPGSNQPQHF
TRBV29-1	few	TRBD1	TRBJ2-1	TGCAGCGTCGCGACAGGGAGCTCCTACAATGAGCAGTTCTTC	CSVATGSSYNEQFF
TRBV12-3/TRBV12-4	once	-	TRBJ2-1	TGTGCCAGCAGTTCAAGGCAGGGGCATAAGAATGAGCAGTTCTTC	CASSSRQGHKNEQFF
TRBV20-1	-	TRBD1	TRBJ2-5	TGCAGTGCTAGTTTGCAGGGGGCCCGAGGAGAGACCCAGTACTTC	CSASLQGARGETQYF
TRBV11-2	-	-	TRBJ2-5	TGTGCCAGCAGCTTTCTCCCTACTCCAGGGTCCCAAGAGACCCAGTACTTC	CASSFLPTPGSQETQYF
TRBV4-2	-	TRBD2	TRBJ2-1	TGTGCCAGCAGCCAAGGACCTAGCGGCAATCACAATGAGCAGTTCTTC	CASSQGPSGNHNEQFF
TRBV27	few	TRBD1	TRBJ1-2	TGTGCCAGCAGCCCCTTGGACAGGGGAGTGTATGGCTACACCTTC	CASSPLDRGVYGYTF
TRBV11-2	few	-	TRBJ2-1	TGTGCCAGCAGCTTCTTTCTCATCGGCAATGAGCAGTTCTTC	CASSFFLIGNEQFF
TRBV28	-	-	TRBJ1-5	TGTGCCAGCACCGATTATAGCAATCAGCCCCAGCATTTT	CASTDYSNQPQHF
TRBV6-6	few	TRBD1	TRBJ2-1	TGTGCCAGCAGTTCACCCGACAGGGGGAGGTACAATGAGCAGTTCTTC	CASSSPDRGRYNEQFF
TRBV27	-	-	TRBJ1-2	TGTGCCAGCAGTACGGTGTTGGGGGAAGCAAATGGCTACACCTTC	CASSTVLGEANGYTF
TRBV20-1	-	-	TRBJ2-5	TGCAGTGCTAGAGTAAGGGAAGAGACCCAGTACTTC	CSARVREETQYF
TRBV6-5	-	-	TRBJ2-4	TGTGCCAGCTGGGATCCAGGGTTGAACATTCAGTACTTC	CASWDPGLNIQYF
TRBV19	-	TRBD1	TRBJ1-2	TGTGCCAGTAGCCATTCGACAGGGGGCTTCTATGGCTACACCTTC	CASSHSTGGFYGYTF
TRBV5-1	few	-	TRBJ2-1	TGCGCCAGCAGCTTATTGGGGGCAGTCAATGAGCAGTTCTTC	CASSLLGAVNEQFF
TRBV7-6	-	-	TRBJ2-2	TGTGCCAGCAGCTTATCTTCAGGGGGGTTCGGGGAGCTGTTTTTT	CASSLSSGGFGELFF
TRBV7-3	-	-	TRBJ2-1	TGTGCCAGCAGCGACACCTTAAAGGGGGATGAGCAGTTCTTC	CASSDTLKGDEQFF
TRBV6-5	few	TRBD1	TRBJ2-7	TGTGCCAGCAGTTACTCCCAATGGGACAGTGGATACGAGCAGTACTTC	CASSYSQWDSGYEQYF
TRBV10-3	once	TRBD2	TRBJ2-6	TGTGCCATCTCCGGGGGGAACTCTGGGGCCAACGTCCTGACTTTC	CAISGGNSGANVLTF
TRBV6-2/TRBV6-3	-	-	TRBJ1-2	TGTGCCAGCAGTTACGCTGATGGCTACACCTTC	CASSYADGYTF
TRBV19	-	TRBD1	TRBJ2-1	TGTGCCAGTGACCGACAGGGGTCCTTTGGGCAGTTCTTC	CASDRQGSFGQFF
TRBV25-1	-	TRBD2	TRBJ2-1	TGTGCCAGCACAGTTAGCGGGGGGGGAGATGAGCAGTTCTTC	CASTVSGGGDEQFF
TRBV4-2	many	-	TRBJ2-5	TGTGCCAGCAGCCATTACACAGGCCCGGCGGAGACCCAGTACTTC	CASSHYTGPAETQYF
TRBV29-1	few	TRBD2	TRBJ2-5	TGCAGCGTTACCGGGACTAGCTTCGAGGAGACCCAGTACTTC	CSVTGTSFEETQYF